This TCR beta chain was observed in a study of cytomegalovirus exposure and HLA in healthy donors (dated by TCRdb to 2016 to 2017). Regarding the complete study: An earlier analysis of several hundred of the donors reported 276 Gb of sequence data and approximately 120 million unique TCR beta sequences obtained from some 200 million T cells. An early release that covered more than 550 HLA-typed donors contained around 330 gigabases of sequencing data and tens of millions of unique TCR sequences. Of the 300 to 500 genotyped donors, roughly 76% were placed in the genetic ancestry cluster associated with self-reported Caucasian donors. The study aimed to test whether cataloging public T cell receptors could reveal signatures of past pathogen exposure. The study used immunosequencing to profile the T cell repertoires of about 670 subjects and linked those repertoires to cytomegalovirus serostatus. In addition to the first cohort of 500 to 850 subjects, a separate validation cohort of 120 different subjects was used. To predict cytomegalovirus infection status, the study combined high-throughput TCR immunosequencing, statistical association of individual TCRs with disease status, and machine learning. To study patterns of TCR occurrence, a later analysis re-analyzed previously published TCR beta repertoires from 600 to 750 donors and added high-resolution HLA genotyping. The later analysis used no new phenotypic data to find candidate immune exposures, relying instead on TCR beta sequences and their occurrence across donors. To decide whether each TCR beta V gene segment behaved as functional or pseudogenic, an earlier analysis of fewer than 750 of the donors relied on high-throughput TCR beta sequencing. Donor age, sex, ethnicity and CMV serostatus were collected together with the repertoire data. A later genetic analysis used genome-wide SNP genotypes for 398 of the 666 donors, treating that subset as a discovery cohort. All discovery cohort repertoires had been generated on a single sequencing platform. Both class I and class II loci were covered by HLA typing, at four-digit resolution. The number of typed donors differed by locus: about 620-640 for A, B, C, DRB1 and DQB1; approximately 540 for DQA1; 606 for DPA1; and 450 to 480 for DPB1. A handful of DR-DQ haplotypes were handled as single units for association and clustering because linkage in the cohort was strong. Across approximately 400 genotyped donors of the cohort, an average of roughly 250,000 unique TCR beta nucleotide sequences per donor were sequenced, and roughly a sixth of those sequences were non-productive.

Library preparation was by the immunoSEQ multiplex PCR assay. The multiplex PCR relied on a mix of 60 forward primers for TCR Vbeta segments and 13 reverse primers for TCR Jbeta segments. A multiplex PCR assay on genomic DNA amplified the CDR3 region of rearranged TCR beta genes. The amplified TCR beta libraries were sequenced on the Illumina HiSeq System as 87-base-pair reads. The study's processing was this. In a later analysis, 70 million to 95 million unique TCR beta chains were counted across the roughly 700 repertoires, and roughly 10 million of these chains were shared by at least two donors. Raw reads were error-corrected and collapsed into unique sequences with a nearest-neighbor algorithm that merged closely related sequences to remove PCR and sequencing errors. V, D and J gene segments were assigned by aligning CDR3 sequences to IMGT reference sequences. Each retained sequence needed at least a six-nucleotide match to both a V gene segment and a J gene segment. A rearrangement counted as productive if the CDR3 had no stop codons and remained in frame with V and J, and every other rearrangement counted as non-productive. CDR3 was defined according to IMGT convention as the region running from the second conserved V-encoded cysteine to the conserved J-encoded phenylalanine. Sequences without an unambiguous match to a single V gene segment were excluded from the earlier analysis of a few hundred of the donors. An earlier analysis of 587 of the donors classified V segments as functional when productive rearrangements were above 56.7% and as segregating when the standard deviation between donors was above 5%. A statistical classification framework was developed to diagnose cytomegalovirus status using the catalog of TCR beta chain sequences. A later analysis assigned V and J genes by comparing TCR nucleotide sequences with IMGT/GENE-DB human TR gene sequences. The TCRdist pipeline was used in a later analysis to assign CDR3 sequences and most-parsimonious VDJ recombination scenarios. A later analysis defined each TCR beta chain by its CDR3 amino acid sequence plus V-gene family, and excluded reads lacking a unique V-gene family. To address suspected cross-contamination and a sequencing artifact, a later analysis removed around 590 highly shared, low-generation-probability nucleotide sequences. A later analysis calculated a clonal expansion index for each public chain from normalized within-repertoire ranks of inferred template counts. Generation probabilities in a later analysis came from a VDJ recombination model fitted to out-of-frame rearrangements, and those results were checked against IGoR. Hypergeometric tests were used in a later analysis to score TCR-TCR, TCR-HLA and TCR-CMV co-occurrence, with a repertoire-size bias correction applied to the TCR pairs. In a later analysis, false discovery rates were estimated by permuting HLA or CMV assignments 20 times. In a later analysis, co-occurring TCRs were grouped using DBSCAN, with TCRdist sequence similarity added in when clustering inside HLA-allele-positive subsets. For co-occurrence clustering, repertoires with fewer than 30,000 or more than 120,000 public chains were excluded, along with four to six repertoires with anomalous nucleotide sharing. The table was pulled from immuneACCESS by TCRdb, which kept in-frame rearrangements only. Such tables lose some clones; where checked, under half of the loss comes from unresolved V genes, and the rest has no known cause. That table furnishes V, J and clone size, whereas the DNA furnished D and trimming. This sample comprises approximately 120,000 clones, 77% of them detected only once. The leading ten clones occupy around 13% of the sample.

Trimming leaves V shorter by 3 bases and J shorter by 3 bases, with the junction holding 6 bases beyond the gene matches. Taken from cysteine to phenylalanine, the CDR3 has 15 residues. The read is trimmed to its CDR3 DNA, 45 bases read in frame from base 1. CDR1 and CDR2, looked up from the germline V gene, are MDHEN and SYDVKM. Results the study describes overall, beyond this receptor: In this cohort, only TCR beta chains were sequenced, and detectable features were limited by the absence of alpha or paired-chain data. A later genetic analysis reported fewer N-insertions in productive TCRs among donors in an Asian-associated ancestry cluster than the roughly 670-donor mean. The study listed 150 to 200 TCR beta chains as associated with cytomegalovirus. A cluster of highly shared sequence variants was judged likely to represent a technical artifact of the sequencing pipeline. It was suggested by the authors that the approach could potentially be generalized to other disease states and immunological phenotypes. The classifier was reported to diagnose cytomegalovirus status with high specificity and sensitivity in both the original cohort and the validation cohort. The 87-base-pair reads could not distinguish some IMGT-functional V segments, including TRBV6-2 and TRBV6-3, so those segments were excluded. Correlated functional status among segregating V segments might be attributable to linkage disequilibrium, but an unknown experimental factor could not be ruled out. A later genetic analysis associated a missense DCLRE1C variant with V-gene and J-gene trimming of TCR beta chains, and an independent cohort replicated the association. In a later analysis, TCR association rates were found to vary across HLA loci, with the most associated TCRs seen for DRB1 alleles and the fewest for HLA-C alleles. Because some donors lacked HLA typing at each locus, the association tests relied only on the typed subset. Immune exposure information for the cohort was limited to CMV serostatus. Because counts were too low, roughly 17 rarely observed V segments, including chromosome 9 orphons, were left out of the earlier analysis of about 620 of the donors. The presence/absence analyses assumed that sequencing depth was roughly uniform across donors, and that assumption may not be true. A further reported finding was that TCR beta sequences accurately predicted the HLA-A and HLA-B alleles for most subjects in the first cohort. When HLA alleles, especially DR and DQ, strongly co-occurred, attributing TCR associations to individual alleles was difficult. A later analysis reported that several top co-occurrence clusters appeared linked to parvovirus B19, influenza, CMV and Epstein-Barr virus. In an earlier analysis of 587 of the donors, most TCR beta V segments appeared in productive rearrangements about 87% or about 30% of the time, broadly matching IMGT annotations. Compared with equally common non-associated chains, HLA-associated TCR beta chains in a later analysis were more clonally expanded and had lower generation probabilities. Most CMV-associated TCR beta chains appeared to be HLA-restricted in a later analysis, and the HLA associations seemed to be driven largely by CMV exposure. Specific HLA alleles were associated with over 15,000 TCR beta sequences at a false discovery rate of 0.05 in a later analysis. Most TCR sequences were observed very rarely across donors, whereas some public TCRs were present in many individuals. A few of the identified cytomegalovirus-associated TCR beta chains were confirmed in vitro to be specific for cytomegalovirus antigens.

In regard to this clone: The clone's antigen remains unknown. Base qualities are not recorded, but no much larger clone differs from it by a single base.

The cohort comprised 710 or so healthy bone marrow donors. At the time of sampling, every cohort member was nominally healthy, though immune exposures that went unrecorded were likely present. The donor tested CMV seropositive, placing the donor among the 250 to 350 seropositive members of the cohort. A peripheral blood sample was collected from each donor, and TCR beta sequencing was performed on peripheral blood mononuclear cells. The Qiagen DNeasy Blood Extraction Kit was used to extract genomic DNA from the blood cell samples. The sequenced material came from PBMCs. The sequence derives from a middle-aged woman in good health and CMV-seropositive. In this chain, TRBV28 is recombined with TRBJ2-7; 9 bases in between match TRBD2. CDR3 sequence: CASSLGTSSIYEQYF. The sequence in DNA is TGTGCCAGCAGTTTGGGGACTAGCAGTATCTACGAGCAGTACTTC.